This T cell receptor beta chain was sequenced for a study of human T cells and chemical hapten exposure. Overall study context: Patch tests containing 0.01% DPC, applied to the upper back, were read at 6 days. TCR yields per sample varied mostly from small pooled library volume differences. Notes on the study in general: TCRs at high frequency, those above 1 in 1000, did not change with DPC sensitization.

Concerning this clonotype itself: Its target is unknown.

TCRdb independently ran MiXCR on the RACE reads; one entry per CDR3 protein. Of under 300,000 distinct CDR3 sequences listed, 7.5% to 8% are singletons. CDR1 is MNHEY, CDR2 SMNVEV, per germline (reference sequence). The CDR3 sequence is 18 residues long. V shed 3 bases and J shed 1 base, with 21 bases lying between them. Time point here: pre-sensitization, week 0. Treatment denoted: therapeutic diphenylcyclopropenone sensitization with weekly scalp DPC. The receptor was isolated from a man aged 18 to 29 with alopecia areata. Some clones in this sample may be carry-over from other donors' samples. This chain joins TRBV27 and TRBJ1-1; D ambiguous. The sample consisted of whole blood, taken in connection with sensitization to the hapten diphenylcyclopropenone (DPC). CDR3 sequence (DNA): TGTGCCAGCAGTTTCATTCCGCCACATATGATGGGGAACACTGAAGCTTTCTTT. Protein sequence: CASSFIPPHMMGNTEAFF.